Shown below are 4 T cell receptor beta chains from a single sample sequenced in a study of T-cell memory formation after mild COVID-19. TCRdb ran MiXCR on the 5' RACE reads and lists one entry per CDR3 protein. The sample holds under 450,000 distinct CDR3 sequences, less than 25% seen once. The sequenced sample consisted of PBMCs or a T cell subset sorted from them (not recorded which). The receptors here all came from an adult woman who had mild COVID-19 (a few samples of this study predate the infection). Cell type and time point are not known.

V and J are TRBV7-2 and TRBJ2-7; TRBD2 agrees at 10 bases. This CDR3 is built from 13 residues. With 3 bases clipped from V and 6 bases from J, the junction kept 2 bases outside the gene matches. Per germline, CDR1 SGHTA and CDR2 FQGNSA. The CDR3 is CASSFLAGAEQYF. The CDR3, as DNA: TGTGCCAGCAGCTTCCTAGCGGGAGCCGAGCAGTACTTC.

A few counts support this clonotype. The V and J genes are TRBV24-1 and TRBJ2-4; 9 bases are shared with TRBD2. Unmatched junction bases numbered 2, after V lost 0 bases and J lost 0 bases. From germline, CDR1 is KGHDR and CDR2 SFDVKD. The CDR3 has 17 amino acids. The DNA for the CDR3 is TGTGCCACCAGTGATTTGCTAGCGGGAACAGCCAAAAACATTCAGTACTTC. Translation: CATSDLLAGTAKNIQYF.

This clonotype was detected only a few times. CDR3 amino acids: CASSQRVSGADNEQFF. CDR3 bases: TGTGCCAGCAGCCAAAGAGTTAGCGGGGCCGACAATGAGCAGTTCTTC. The gene calls are TRBV14 and TRBJ2-1, with TRBD2 matching 8 bases. Trimming cost V 2 bases and J 5 bases; bases outside gene matches: 8. This CDR3 contains 16 residues. Germline CDR1 reads SGHDN; CDR2 reads FVKESK.

The chain employs TRBV25-1 and TRBJ2-2; D call uncertain. With 2 bases removed from V and 5 bases from J, the gap between germline ends came to 18 bases. This CDR3 is built from 17 residues. The germline gives CDR1 MGHDK, CDR2 SYGVNS. This chain's CDR3 is CASSERSGQLSTGELFF. The CDR3 bases are TGTGCCAGCAGTGAAAGGTCCGGCCAGCTCTCAACCGGGGAGCTGTTTTTT. The whole variable domain, filled in from reference TRBV25-1 and TRBJ2-2, reads EADIYQTPRYLVIGTGKKITLECSQTMGHDKMYWYQQDPGMELHLIHYSYGVNSTEKGDLSSESTVSRIRTEHFPLTLESARPSHTSQYLCASSERSGQLSTGELFFGEGSRLTVL.